The 25 T cell receptor beta chains given below trace back to one sample, sequenced in a study of OX40 agonist ivuxolimab in advanced cancers. Only in-frame clones appear in the TCRdb table, and some are missing; sequencing was by immunoSEQ multiplex PCR. This sample has 100,000 or so clones, with roughly 94% found just once. Sequences were derived from CD4+ or CD8+ T cells sorted from blood, sampled in a trial of the OX40 agonist ivuxolimab. The receptor set was obtained from an adult with an advanced solid tumor such as melanoma, head and neck, liver or kidney cancer.

In this sample, this clone turned up a few times. Compared with germline, one end of the junction differs, possibly owing to a read error. The CDR3 spells CASSNQLERVF. DNA of the CDR3: TGCGCCAGCAGCAACCAACTAGAAAGGGTTTTT. The chain has TRBV5-1 and TRBJ1-4; D unresolved. CDR1 is SGHRS, CDR2 YFSETQ, per germline. The CDR3 totals 11 residues.

This clone has only one observation. The chain is built from TRBV7-2 and TRBJ2-5; D might be TRBD1 (5 bases). CDR3 length: 13 amino acids. V was clipped by 2 bases and J by 5 bases, with 9 bases between them. Germline loops: CDR1 SGHTA, CDR2 FQGNSA. CDR3 nucleotide sequence: TGTGCCAGCAGCTTACAGGGTCGGGAGACCCAGTACTTC. It codes for CASSLQGRETQYF.

The gene calls are TRBV7-3 and TRBJ2-1, with 8 bases lining up with TRBD2. This CDR3 is built from 16 residues. The ends lost 5 bases at V and 1 base at J; junction bases unmatched: 7. CDR1 and CDR2 from the germline V gene are SGHTA and FQGTGA. The CDR3 DNA sequence: TGTGCCAGCAGCAGCACCGGGACTAGTTCCTACAATGAGCAGTTCTTC. Protein sequence: CASSSTGTSSYNEQFF.

J is TRBJ2-1 and V is TRBV6-6; 8 bases line up with TRBD1. The CDR3 totals 14 residues. With 1 base clipped from V and 12 bases from J, the junction kept 8 bases outside the gene matches. CDR1 and CDR2 from the germline V gene are MNHNY and SVGAGI (reference sequence). CDR3 protein: CASSYLAGQGGQFF. The CDR3 region has the DNA TGTGCCAGCAGTTACTTAGCCGGACAGGGCGGGCAGTTCTTC.

The chain links TRBV4-3 to TRBJ1-4, with D unresolved. The CDR3 covers 16 residues. V was shortened by 0 bases and J by 3 bases, with 11 bases between the two germline ends. The germline CDR1 and CDR2 sequences are LGHNA and YSLEER. CDR3 sequence: CASSQDIWQPNEKLFF. DNA of the CDR3: TGCGCCAGCAGCCAAGATATATGGCAGCCTAATGAAAAACTGTTTTTT.

The V gene is TRBV14, the J gene TRBJ1-1; D is unclear. This CDR3 is 15 amino acids long. CDR1 SGHDN and CDR2 FVKESK come from the germline V gene. V lost 0 bases and J lost 2, with 10 bases in between. Written as DNA, the CDR3 is TGTGCCAGCAGCCAAGATTCGATCCCAAACACTGAAGCTTTCTTT. Translating gives CASSQDSIPNTEAFF.

This chain connects TRBV7-8 to TRBJ2-4; TRBD1 aligns across 8 bases. Germline loops: CDR1 SGHVS, CDR2 FQNEAQ. This CDR3 spans 16 amino acids. V dropped 4 bases and J dropped 8; count of bases not matched to a gene: 13. The CDR3 spells CASSSLDRGSSDIQYF. The CDR3 DNA reads TGTGCCAGCAGCTCCTTAGACAGGGGTTCTTCGGACATTCAGTACTTC.

The gene calls are TRBV2 and TRBJ2-4; maybe TRBD2 (6 bases). CDR3 length: 13 residues. The germline V gene has CDR1 SNHLY and CDR2 FYNNEI. V was trimmed by 3 bases and J by 9 bases, leaving 12 bases between them. CDR3 nucleotide sequence: TGTGCCAGCAGTGAGGCGGGGTTCGGCATTCAGTACTTC. Its translation is CASSEAGFGIQYF.

The chain links TRBV7-2 to TRBJ2-1, with TRBD2 as a possible D gene (6 bases). V was cut by 1 base and J by 7 bases, with 8 bases left in between. Germline values: CDR1 SGHTA, CDR2 FQGNSA. The CDR3 length is 13 residues. The CDR3: CASSLVRGNEQFF. CDR3 nucleotides: TGTGCCAGCAGCTTAGTTCGGGGGAATGAGCAGTTCTTC.

The chain carries TRBV2 and TRBJ2-3, with TRBD2 matching over 12 bases. Germline CDR1 reads SNHLY; CDR2 reads FYNNEI. V was pared by 5 bases and J by 4 bases, with 4 bases of the junction left unmatched. The CDR3 spans 15 residues. CDR3 loop: CASSRTSGTPDTQYF. The CDR3 coding sequence is TGTGCCAGCAGTAGGACTAGCGGGACCCCAGATACGCAGTATTTT.

The chain links TRBV4-3 to TRBJ1-6, with D possibly being TRBD1 (5 bases). Trimming cost V 1 base and J 5 bases, with 9 bases left between them. The CDR3 is made up of 15 amino acids. Germline CDR1 reads LGHNA; CDR2 reads YSLEER. The CDR3 nucleotides are TGCGCCAGCAGCCAAGGACAGCCGAATAATTCACCCCTCCACTTT. Its translation: CASSQGQPNNSPLHF.

This CDR3 reads CASLWTGLGNQPQHF. The CDR3 DNA follows: TGTGCCAGCCTCTGGACAGGGTTAGGCAATCAGCCCCAGCATTTT. V usage is TRBV28 and J usage is TRBJ1-5, with 8 bases fitting TRBD1. J was trimmed by 2 bases and V by 8 bases; bases with no gene match: 8. Germline CDR1 reads MDHEN; CDR2 reads SYDVKM. CDR3 length: 15 residues.

The chain uses TRBV5-1 and TRBJ1-1; D remains unclear. Germline V gene sequence: CDR1 SGHRS, CDR2 YFSETQ. This CDR3 spans 14 amino acids. Trimming took off 0 bases at V and 2 bases at J, with 8 bases between the two ends. The CDR3 DNA is TGCGCCAGCAGCTTGGGGCCGACCAACACTGAAGCTTTCTTT. Its translation: CASSLGPTNTEAFF. The variable domain in full, with the rest retrieved from reference TRBV5-1 and TRBJ1-1, is KAGVTQTPRYLIKTRGQQVTLSCSPISGHRSVSWYQQTPGQGLQFLFEYFSETQRNKGNFPGRFSGRQFSNSRSEMNVSTLELGDSALYLCASSLGPTNTEAFFGQGTRLTVV.

This chain connects TRBV7-2 to TRBJ2-4, with D possibly TRBD2 on 6 matching bases. V shed 4 bases and J shed 0 bases, with 7 bases lying between them. From germline, CDR1 is SGHTA and CDR2 FQGNSA. This CDR3 spans 14 amino acids. In DNA, the CDR3 is TGTGCCAGCAGCTCGGAGGGAGCCAAAAACATTCAGTACTTC. Protein product: CASSSEGAKNIQYF.

This clone was counted once. This chain uses TRBV2 with TRBJ2-7, with D perhaps TRBD1 (5 bases). Per the germline V gene, CDR1 is SNHLY and CDR2 is FYNNEI. Trimming cost V 4 bases and J 10 bases, with 17 bases left between them. There are 13 residues in the CDR3. The CDR3 nucleotides are TGTGCCAGCAGTGGGGCCCAAGGGGTCGGACAGTACTTC. Residues: CASSGAQGVGQYF. Supplemented by reference TRBV2 and TRBJ2-7, the full variable domain reads EPEVTQTPSHQVTQMGQEVILRCVPISNHLYFYWYRQILGQKVEFLVSFYNNEISEKSEIFDDQFSVERPDGSNFTLKIRSTKLEDSAMYFCASSGAQGVGQYFGPGTRLTVT.

This chain links TRBV5-4 with TRBJ2-3; D is tentatively TRBD1 or TRBD2 (6 bases each). Germline loops: CDR1 SGHNT, CDR2 YYREEE (reference sequence). V was clipped by 0 bases and J by 6 bases, with 11 bases between them. The CDR3 has 14 amino acids. The CDR3 loop reads CASSLDGGADTQYF. The CDR3, as DNA: TGTGCCAGCAGCTTGGACGGGGGCGCGGATACGCAGTATTTT. The full variable domain, in which reference TRBV5-4 and TRBJ2-3 provide the parts outside the CDR3, is ETGVTQSPTHLIKTRGQQVTLRCSSQSGHNTVSWYQQALGQGPQFIFQYYREEENGRGNFPPRFSGLQFPNYSSELNVNALELDDSALYLCASSLDGGADTQYFGPGTRLTVL.

The chain recombines TRBV5-1 with TRBJ2-5; 15 bases map to TRBD2. Germline CDR1 and CDR2: SGHRS and YFSETQ. V trimming: 4 bases; J trimming: 4 bases; junction bases outside the gene matches: 5. The CDR3 has 16 residues. CDR3 nucleotides: TGCGCCAGCAGCCCGGGGACTAGCGGGGGGAGAGAGACCCAGTACTTC. Protein sequence: CASSPGTSGGRETQYF.

This clone was detected only once. A junction end diverges from the germline sequence, so it may reflect a read error. The V call is TRBV7-7, the J call TRBJ2-3; D ambiguous. Germline V gene lookup returns CDR1 SSHAT and CDR2 FNYEAQ (reference sequence). This CDR3 is built from 16 residues. This CDR3 reads CASSLGLGLGTDTQYF. The CDR3 region has the DNA TGTGCTAGCAGCTTAGGTCTCGGGTTGGGCACAGATACGCAGTATTTT.

J is TRBJ2-6 and V is TRBV28, with D perhaps matching TRBD1 or TRBD2 (5 bases each). This CDR3 comprises 12 residues. V lost 4 bases and J 15 bases, leaving 13 bases between the germline ends. Per the germline V gene, CDR1 is MDHEN and CDR2 is SYDVKM. CDR3: CASSSGTETLTF. CDR3 coding DNA: TGTGCCAGCAGTTCCGGGACGGAAACCCTGACTTTC.

This chain joins TRBV9 and TRBJ1-3, with TRBD1 identical over 12 bases. J was trimmed by 4 bases and V by 1 base; bases with no gene match: 6. Germline V gives CDR1 SGDLS, CDR2 YYNGEE. This CDR3 spans 17 amino acids. The CDR3 sequence: CASSVFGTGGSGNTIYF. The CDR3 bases are TGTGCCAGCAGCGTATTCGGGACAGGGGGCTCGGGAAACACCATATATTTT.

V usage is TRBV19 and J usage is TRBJ2-3; D tentatively fits TRBD1 or TRBD2 (5 bases each). V lost 5 bases to trimming and J lost 2 bases, with 14 bases between them. Germline CDR1 reads LNHDA; CDR2 reads SQIVND (reference sequence). The CDR3 length is 15 residues. The CDR3: CASSLQGALTDTQYF. DNA for the CDR3: TGTGCCAGTAGTCTCCAGGGAGCACTCACAGATACGCAGTATTTT.

CDR3 sequence reads: CASSHWTGTGGREQYF. The DNA for the CDR3 is TGTGCCAGCAGCCACTGGACCGGGACAGGGGGGCGCGAGCAGTACTTC. V and J are TRBV28 and TRBJ2-7; TRBD1 agrees at 11 bases. With 6 bases clipped from V and 6 bases from J, the junction kept 13 bases outside the gene matches. The CDR3 is 16 amino acids. Germline-derived CDR1 and CDR2 are MDHEN and SYDVKM.

The chain combines TRBV7-6 with TRBJ1-5; D possibly corresponds to TRBD1 (6 bases). CDR3 size: 18 residues. V shed 2 bases and J shed 7 bases, with 24 bases lying between them. CDR1 and CDR2 (germline): SGHVS, FNYEAQ. In DNA, the CDR3 is TGTGCCAGCAGCTTAATTGCGCCCGTAGGGGGGTTCGGACAGCCCCAGCATTTT. Translating gives CASSLIAPVGGFGQPQHF.

CDR3 sequence reads: CASNFDGYTF. In nucleotides, the CDR3 is TGCGCCAGCAATTTCGATGGCTACACCTTC. J is TRBJ1-2 and V is TRBV10-1; no reliable D call. This CDR3 is built from 10 residues. In germline, CDR1 is WNHNN, CDR2 SYGVQD (reference sequence). Trimming took off 7 bases at V and 6 bases at J, with 6 bases between the two ends.

V is TRBV9 and J is TRBJ1-3; possibly TRBD1 for D (5 bases). Trimming stripped 0 bases from V and 0 bases from J, with 19 bases between. Looked up from germline, CDR1 is SGDLS and CDR2 is YYNGEE. The CDR3 has 19 amino acids. The CDR3 loop reads CASSVAGDGTLTSGNTIYF. The CDR3 DNA sequence: TGTGCCAGCAGCGTAGCGGGAGACGGGACTTTGACCTCTGGAAACACCATATATTTT.